One and the same sample provided the 27 T cell receptor beta chains below, sequenced in a study of blood T cells in healthy people across ages. The use of a sample-barcoded 5' primer and a J-beta primer mix characterized a second PCR of about 6 to 11 cycles. TCRdb redid the calling of the 5' RACE reads with MiXCR, one entry per CDR3 protein. The table lists about 570,000 distinct CDR3 sequences, approximately 25% of them singletons, with about 18% in the top ten. The sequenced material came from blood. Every receptor here comes from a woman in her seventies in good health.

This chain uses TRBV21-1 with TRBJ1-2. TRBV21-1 is a recognized pseudogene. CDR3 length: 9 residues. The chain's CDR3 is CASRDSPTF. In DNA, the CDR3 is TGTGCCAGCCGCGATTCCCCCACCTTC.

The chain has TRBV4-1 and TRBJ1-3; D not resolved. CDR1 is MGHRA, CDR2 YSYEKL, per germline. The CDR3 covers 19 residues. V was pared by 5 bases and J by 0 bases, with 23 bases between. CDR3: CASSSIGSPRRSSGNTIYF. The CDR3 coding sequence is TGCGCCAGCAGCTCAATAGGCTCACCCCGAAGGAGCTCTGGAAACACCATATATTTT.

The gene calls are TRBV4-3 and TRBJ2-3; 11 bases align to TRBD2. The germline CDR1 and CDR2 sequences are LGHNA and YSLEER. This CDR3 contains 14 residues. J was trimmed by 4 bases and V by 3 bases; bases with no gene match: 0. CDR3 amino acids: CASSQGLAADTQYF. The CDR3 DNA follows: TGCGCCAGCAGCCAGGGACTAGCGGCAGATACGCAGTATTTT.

V and J are TRBV5-1 and TRBJ1-4; 9 bases agree with TRBD1. The V segment lost 4 bases and the J segment 5 bases; nucleotides outside the gene matches: 6. The germline gives CDR1 SGHRS, CDR2 YFSETQ. The CDR3 sequence is 15 residues long. The CDR3 DNA reads as TGCGCCAGCAGCCCGTGGGACAGGGAGAATGAAAAACTGTTTTTT. It translates to CASSPWDRENEKLFF.

V is TRBV7-2 and J is TRBJ2-4; D gene ambiguous. The CDR3 loop spans 15 amino acids. The germline V gene has CDR1 SGHTA and CDR2 FQGNSA. V dropped 2 bases and J dropped 0 bases, with 8 bases sitting between them. CDR3 coding DNA: TGTGCCAGCAGCTTATCGATGCTAGCCAAAAACATTCAGTACTTC. It specifies CASSLSMLAKNIQYF.

J is TRBJ2-5 and V is TRBV10-3; no clear D. CDR1 ENHRY and CDR2 SYGVKD come from the germline V gene. The CDR3 is 13 amino acids. Trimming pared 0 bases from V and 3 bases from J, leaving 5 bases between. The DNA for the CDR3 is TGTGCCATCAGTGAGTCAGAGGAAGAGACCCAGTACTTC. It translates to CAISESEEETQYF.

V is TRBV7-3 and J is TRBJ2-2; D call uncertain. The CDR3 totals 16 residues. The V gene's germline CDR1 is SGHTA and CDR2 FQGTGA. Trimming left V 5 bases short and J 3 bases short, with 16 bases between. The CDR3 spells CASSPGRVSDTGELFF. The DNA for the CDR3 is TGTGCCAGCAGCCCCGGCCGGGTGTCGGACACCGGGGAGCTGTTTTTT.

The rearrangement uses TRBV6-1 and TRBJ2-1; TRBD1 agrees at 12 bases. The CDR3 extends over 17 amino acids. Looked up from germline, CDR1 is MNHNS and CDR2 is SASEGT. The V gene end was trimmed by 0 bases and the J gene end by 7 bases; junction bases not matched to a gene: 7. CDR3 sequence: CASSEALRDRGRNEQFF. CDR3 bases: TGTGCCAGCAGTGAAGCGCTCCGGGACAGGGGGCGGAATGAGCAGTTCTTC.

This clonotype was seen a few times. The V and J genes are TRBV5-1 and TRBJ1-2; D is undetermined. Trimming cost V 6 bases and J 8 bases, with 11 bases left between them. CDR1 is SGHRS and CDR2 is YFSETQ in the germline V gene. The CDR3 consists of 11 residues. The CDR3 spells CASTSGRGYTF. The CDR3 nucleotides read TGCGCCAGCACCTCCGGGAGAGGCTACACCTTC.

This clonotype showed up just once. This sequence joins TRBV20-1 and TRBJ1-1; D perhaps matches TRBD1 (5 bases). With 3 bases removed from V and 6 bases from J, the gap between germline ends came to 11 bases. This CDR3 is 12 amino acids long. Germline assignment: CDR1 DFQATT and CDR2 SNEGSKA (reference sequence). CDR3 protein: CSASQGRSEAFF. In DNA form, the CDR3 reads TGCAGTGCTAGCCAGGGAAGATCTGAAGCTTTCTTT.

The chain links TRBV7-2 to TRBJ2-1; possible D gene TRBD2, 5 bases. The CDR3 runs 12 residues. V was clipped by 6 bases and J by 14 bases, with 17 bases between them. Looked up from germline, CDR1 is SGHTA and CDR2 is FQGNSA. The CDR3 nucleotides read TGTGCCAGCAGTCCCGAGGGCCTCAGGAAGTTCTTC. Translated, it gives CASSPEGLRKFF.

CDR3 bases: TGTGCCAGCAGCTTTGAGGGGGCCTCTAACTATGGCTACACCTTC. Translation gives CASSFEGASNYGYTF. The gene calls are TRBV11-2 and TRBJ1-2; 7 bases fit TRBD1. The CDR3 is 15 amino acids. CDR1 is SGHAT, CDR2 FQNNGV, per germline. V dropped 3 bases and J dropped 0; count of bases not matched to a gene: 4.

This chain joins TRBV10-3 and TRBJ2-5; D gene uncertain. Germline V gene sequence: CDR1 ENHRY, CDR2 SYGVKD. CDR3 length equals 11 residues. The V end was cut by 4 bases, the J end by 13 bases, with 13 bases between. DNA of the CDR3: TGTGCCATCAGTGGAGGTTCCAGTAGGTACTTC. Translating gives CAISGGSSRYF.

About this clonotype itself: One base away lies a much larger clone, so this may be a sequencing read error. The chain combines TRBV7-9 with TRBJ2-3; D not resolved. Trimming removed 5 bases at V and 2 bases at J, with 11 bases between. The germline CDR1 and CDR2 sequences are SEHNR and FQNEAQ (reference sequence). The CDR3 runs to 14 residues. The CDR3 is CASSLGPITDTQYF. In DNA, the CDR3 is TGTGCCAGCAGCCTAGGGCCTATCACAGATACGCAGTATTTT.

This clonotype was counted only a few times. This chain connects TRBV18 to TRBJ2-3; D not certain. The CDR3 length is 13 residues. CDR1 KGHSH and CDR2 LQKENI come from the germline V gene. V was shortened by 3 bases and J by 6 bases, with 10 bases between the two germline ends. Here the CDR3 reads CASSPGFRDTQYF. CDR3 DNA sequence: TGTGCCAGCTCACCGGGATTTCGGGATACGCAGTATTTT.

This clonotype was seen a handful of times. A junction end diverges from the germline sequence, so it may reflect a read error. This chain links TRBV7-2 with TRBJ1-5; D call uncertain. This CDR3 is 13 amino acids long. In germline, CDR1 is SGHTA, CDR2 FQGNSA. For the CDR3, the DNA is TGTGCCAGCAGCCTTTCCTTGGGAGAGCCCCGGCATTTT. Its translation: CASSLSLGEPRHF.

The V call is TRBV4-1, the J call TRBJ2-5, with 8 bases matching TRBD1. The CDR3 has 16 amino acids. After removal of 2 bases from V and 1 base from J, the junction contained 6 bases not matched to a gene. Germline CDR1 MGHRA, CDR2 YSYEKL. The CDR3 region has the DNA TGCGCCAGCAGCCAATGGGGACAGGATATCCAAGAGACCCAGTACTTC. Its translation is CASSQWGQDIQETQYF.

This clonotype occurred a few times. V gene TRBV25-1 combines with J gene TRBJ2-5, with 9 nucleotides matching TRBD1. Unmatched junction bases numbered 3, after V lost 5 bases and J lost 5 bases. CDR1 and CDR2 (germline): MGHDK, SYGVNS. The CDR3 loop spans 13 amino acids. The CDR3 protein is CASSMTGGETQYF. Here the CDR3 DNA reads TGTGCCAGCAGTATGACAGGGGGGGAGACCCAGTACTTC.

Only a few counts were recorded for this clonotype. V and J are TRBV12-3 or TRBV12-4 and TRBJ2-2; 8 positions agree with TRBD2. With 3 bases clipped from V and 4 bases from J, the junction kept 7 bases outside the gene matches. The CDR3 is made up of 16 amino acids. CDR3: CASSLNRGGVTGELFF. The CDR3 region has the DNA TGTGCCAGCAGTTTGAATCGGGGGGGCGTCACCGGGGAGCTGTTTTTT.

This clonotype showed up just a few times. The V and J genes are TRBV7-9 and TRBJ1-4; D is unresolved. V was trimmed by 2 bases and J by 5 bases, leaving 9 bases between them. Looked up from germline, CDR1 is SEHNR and CDR2 is FQNEAQ (reference sequence). This CDR3 spans 14 amino acids. In DNA, the CDR3 is TGTGCCAGCAGCTTAACACAGCTAAATGAAAAACTGTTTTTT. Encoded protein: CASSLTQLNEKLFF.

This chain uses TRBV6-5 with TRBJ1-3; 7 bases fit TRBD1. The CDR3 consists of 17 residues. V was pared by 0 bases and J by 4 bases, with 9 bases of the junction left unmatched. Germline V CDR1 and CDR2: MNHEY, SVGAGI. The CDR3 DNA reads TGTGCCAGCAGTTACTCACAGGGGAGAGGGCCCGGAAACACCATATATTTT. Translating gives CASSYSQGRGPGNTIYF.

This clonotype was seen many times. The gene calls are TRBV20-1 and TRBJ1-1; weak D call: TRBD1 (5 bases). CDR1 and CDR2 from the germline V gene are DFQATT and SNEGSKA (reference sequence). Trimming left V 0 bases short and J 0 bases short, with 17 bases between. The CDR3 sequence is 17 residues long. The CDR3 nucleotides are TGCAGTGCTAGAGATTCTGGCCAGGGAGGCATGAACACTGAAGCTTTCTTT. Protein: CSARDSGQGGMNTEAFF.

This clonotype turned up a few times. J is TRBJ2-2 and V is TRBV7-6, with 11 bases matching TRBD2. The CDR3 loop spans 17 amino acids. Losses at the gene ends were 2 bases for V and 5 bases for J; bases not matched to a gene: 7. Germline V CDR1 and CDR2: SGHVS, FNYEAQ. The DNA of the CDR3 is TGTGCCAGCAGCTTAATAGCGGGGGGGCCTGAAACCGGGGAGCTGTTTTTT. It yields the protein CASSLIAGGPETGELFF.

This clonotype was picked up a small number of times. This chain links TRBV20-1 with TRBJ1-2, with 10 bases matching TRBD1. CDR1 and CDR2 (germline): DFQATT, SNEGSKA (reference sequence). This CDR3 has 16 residues. Unmatched junction bases numbered 8, after V lost 0 bases and J lost 4 bases. CDR3 amino acids: CSARDPRTGGIYGYTF. The CDR3 DNA reads TGCAGTGCTAGAGATCCTCGGACAGGGGGAATCTATGGCTACACCTTC.

The chain joins TRBV24-1 to TRBJ2-7, with 12 positions matching TRBD2. Judging by the DNA end, TRBJ2-1 fits better; the J call may be wrong. Germline CDR1 is KGHDR and CDR2 is SFDVKD. The CDR3 has 17 amino acids. CDR3 amino acids: CATSDFPLAGGPNEQFF. CDR3 sequence (DNA): TGTGCCACCAGTGATTTCCCCCTAGCGGGGGGGCCAAATGAGCAGTTCTTC.

The rearrangement links TRBV5-1 to TRBJ1-4; the D is unclear. Germline values: CDR1 SGHRS, CDR2 YFSETQ. The V end lost 2 bases, the J end lost 4 bases, and 15 bases lay between the germline ends. The CDR3 has 16 amino acids. CDR3 sequence: CASSFTRPTLNEKLFF. The CDR3 DNA reads TGCGCCAGCAGCTTCACCCGGCCCACCCTTAATGAAAAACTGTTTTTT. Supplemented by reference TRBV5-1 and TRBJ1-4, the full variable domain reads KAGVTQTPRYLIKTRGQQVTLSCSPISGHRSVSWYQQTPGQGLQFLFEYFSETQRNKGNFPGRFSGRQFSNSRSEMNVSTLELGDSALYLCASSFTRPTLNEKLFFGSGTQLSVL.

This clonotype occurred a few times. The genes are TRBV20-1 and TRBJ2-1; 9 nucleotides align to TRBD2. The V gene end was trimmed by 1 base and the J gene end by 2 bases; junction bases not matched to a gene: 6. This CDR3 is built from 16 residues. Germline loops: CDR1 DFQATT, CDR2 SNEGSKA (reference sequence). DNA of the CDR3: TGCAGTGCTAGAGTGGCTAGCGGGGAGCCCTACAATGAGCAGTTCTTC. This codes for CSARVASGEPYNEQFF.